The clone carrying this T cell receptor beta chain was seen only once. Its specificity is not known. The data are from a study of cytomegalovirus exposure and HLA in healthy donors. Findings and caveats of the study: Per a later analysis, about 17,000 TCR beta sequences showed association with HLA alleles at 0.05 false discovery rate.

Healthy bone marrow donors supplied every sample. This CDR3 spans 17 amino acids. CDR1 and CDR2 from the germline V gene are SNHLY and FYNNEI. Trimming removed 2 bases from V and 0 bases from J; junction bases left unmatched: 4. PCR was performed using 60 Vbeta and 13 Jbeta primers. The assay was immunoSEQ multiplex PCR, and TCRdb's table has in-frame clones only and misses some. The table has 150,000 to 180,000 clones, less than 80% seen once. This chain uses TRBV2 with TRBJ2-7; 13 nucleotides match TRBD2. The clonotype originates from a man aged 25-45 years in good health and CMV-seronegative. Sequencing used PBMCs. This chain's CDR3 is CASSERTSGGRSYEQYF. The CDR3 DNA is TGTGCCAGCAGTGAAAGGACTAGCGGGGGTCGCTCCTACGAGCAGTACTTC.